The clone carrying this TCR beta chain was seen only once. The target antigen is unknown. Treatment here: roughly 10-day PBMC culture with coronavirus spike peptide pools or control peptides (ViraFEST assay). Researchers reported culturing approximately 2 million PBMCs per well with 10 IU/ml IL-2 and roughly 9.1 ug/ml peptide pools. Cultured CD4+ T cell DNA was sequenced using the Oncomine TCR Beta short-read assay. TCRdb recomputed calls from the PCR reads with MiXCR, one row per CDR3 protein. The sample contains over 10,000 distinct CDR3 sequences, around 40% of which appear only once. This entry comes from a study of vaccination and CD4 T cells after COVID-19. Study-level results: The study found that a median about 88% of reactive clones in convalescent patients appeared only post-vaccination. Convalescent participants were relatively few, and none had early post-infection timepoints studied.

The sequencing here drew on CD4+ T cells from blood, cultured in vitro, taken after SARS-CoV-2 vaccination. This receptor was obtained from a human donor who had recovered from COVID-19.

CDR3 in amino acids: CASRGARDSNQPQHF. The CDR3 region has the DNA TGTGCCAGCCGAGGGGCGAGGGATAGCAATCAGCCCCAGCATTTT. The chain joins TRBV19 to TRBJ1-5, with a weak D call TRBD1 (5 bases). The CDR3 covers 15 residues. Trimming removed 9 bases at V and 0 bases at J, with 15 bases between. Germline V gene data show CDR1 as LNHDA and CDR2 as SQIVND (reference sequence).